Below are 9 T cell receptor beta chains sequenced from a single sample in a study of breast tumors, draining lymph nodes, adjacent tissues (dated by TCRdb to about 2016). Lymph node samples were obtained from the axillary draining lymph nodes of breast cancer patients. To prepare the library, multiplex PCR was applied. Sequencing was performed on an Illumina HiSeq 2000. TCRdb passed the public sequencing reads through fastp at Q25 and MiXCR, retaining productive beta sequences. One record per CDR3 amino acid sequence lists the most common genes and DNA. The sample table holds 180,000 or so distinct CDR3 sequences, of which roughly 31% were seen once. Approximately 4.5% of the sample comes from the top ten. Specimen: axillary lymph node tissue. These receptors originate from a female donor with breast cancer. Some clones in this sample may be carry-over from other donors' samples.

This clonotype was counted a single time. A junction boundary mismatches the germline segment, possibly from a read error. This chain joins TRBV20-1 and TRBJ2-5; D possibly corresponds to TRBD2 (5 bases). The length of the CDR3 is 10 residues. Germline loops: CDR1 DFQATT, CDR2 SNEGSKA (reference sequence). CDR3 region: CSVAWETRYF. CDR3 coding DNA: TGCAGTGTTGCTTGGGAGACCCGGTACTTC.

This clonotype was seen at least ten times. CDR3: CATSREQETGELFF. The CDR3, as DNA: TGTGCCACCAGCAGGGAACAGGAGACCGGGGAGCTGTTTTTT. The chain uses TRBV15 and TRBJ2-2, with D perhaps TRBD1 (5 bases). The germline gives CDR1 LNHNV, CDR2 YYDKDF (reference sequence). The V end was cut by 3 bases, the J end by 5 bases, with 10 bases between. The CDR3 is 14 amino acids.

This clonotype was detected ten times or more. This chain links TRBV12-3 or TRBV12-4 with TRBJ2-1, with 8 nucleotides matching TRBD1. Losses at the gene ends were 1 base for V and 4 bases for J; bases not matched to a gene: 12. This CDR3 is built from 18 residues. The CDR3 DNA sequence: TGTGCCAGCAGTTTAGGCGGCGGGTGGGACAGGCTATACAATGAGCAGTTCTTC. Protein product: CASSLGGGWDRLYNEQFF.

This clonotype was seen many times. V is TRBV20-1 and J is TRBJ1-5; TRBD1 is a possible D gene (6 bases). The CDR3 spans 13 residues. V lost 6 bases to trimming and J lost 6 bases, with 15 bases between them. The germline V gene encodes CDR1 DFQATT and CDR2 SNEGSKA (reference sequence). The CDR3 region has the DNA TGCAGTGCCGCACCGGGGGCTACTCAGCCCCAGCATTTT. This translates into CSAAPGATQPQHF.

This clonotype was seen repeatedly, ten times or more. The gene calls are TRBV10-2 and TRBJ2-7; D is possibly TRBD1 (7 bases). The CDR3 is 16 residues long. V lost 2 bases and J 6 bases, leaving 20 bases between the germline ends. CDR1 is WSHSY and CDR2 is SAAADI in the germline V gene. The CDR3 nucleotides are TGCGCCAGCAGTGAGGGGGGGACAGCTAGGACGGGCGAGCAGTACTTC. Translation: CASSEGGTARTGEQYF.

In this sample, this clonotype turned up many times. V gene TRBV9 combines with J gene TRBJ2-3; TRBD2 matches 14 bases. With V trimmed by 4 bases and J by 8 bases, 9 bases remained unmatched. In germline, CDR1 is SGDLS, CDR2 YYNGEE. CDR3 length: 16 amino acids. The chain's CDR3 is CASSFGLAGGGGTQYF. CDR3 DNA: TGTGCCAGCAGCTTCGGACTAGCGGGGGGAGGCGGTACGCAGTATTTT.

On this clonotype itself: One end of the junction varies from germline; a read error may be responsible. The chain joins TRBV3-1 to TRBJ1-5; the D gene is possibly TRBD1 (5 bases). In germline, CDR1 is LGHDT, CDR2 YNNKEL (reference sequence). This CDR3 has 14 residues. The CDR3 DNA is TGCGCCAGCAGCCAAGCCGGGGCCGATCAGCCCCAGCATTTT. It translates to CASSQAGADQPQHF.

The chain links TRBV6-1 to TRBJ2-1; 11 positions agree with TRBD1. The length of the CDR3 is 15 residues. Looked up from germline, CDR1 is MNHNS and CDR2 is SASEGT. Losses at the gene ends were 5 bases for V and 8 bases for J; bases not matched to a gene: 8. The CDR3 region is CASSHWDRGRDEQFF. CDR3 nucleotides: TGTGCCAGCAGTCATTGGGACAGGGGGAGAGATGAGCAGTTCTTC.

This clonotype appeared many times. J is TRBJ1-3 and V is TRBV7-9; TRBD1 agrees at 9 bases. The germline V gene encodes CDR1 SEHNR and CDR2 FQNEAQ (reference sequence). The CDR3 loop spans 14 amino acids. Trimming cost V 5 bases and J 4 bases; bases outside gene matches: 3. The CDR3 protein is CASSLQGAGNTIYF. CDR3 coding DNA: TGTGCCAGCAGCCTACAGGGGGCGGGAAACACCATATATTTT.